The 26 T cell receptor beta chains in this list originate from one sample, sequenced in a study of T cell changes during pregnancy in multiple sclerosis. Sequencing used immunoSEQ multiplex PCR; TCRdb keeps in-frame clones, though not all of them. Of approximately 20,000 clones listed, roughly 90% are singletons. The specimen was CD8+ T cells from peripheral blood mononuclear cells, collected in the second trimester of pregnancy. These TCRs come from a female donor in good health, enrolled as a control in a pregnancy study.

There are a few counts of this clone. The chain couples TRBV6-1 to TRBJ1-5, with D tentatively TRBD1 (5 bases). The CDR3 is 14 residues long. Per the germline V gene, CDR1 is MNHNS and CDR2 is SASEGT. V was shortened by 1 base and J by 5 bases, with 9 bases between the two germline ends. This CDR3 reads CASSEGEGHQPQHF. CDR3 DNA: TGTGCCAGCAGTGAAGGGGAGGGGCATCAGCCCCAGCATTTT.

CDR3 DNA sequence: TGTGCCAGCAGCCTCAGGGGTATGGGTTCCTACAATGAGCAGTTCTTC. As protein: CASSLRGMGSYNEQFF. This sequence joins TRBV11-3 and TRBJ2-1; D might be TRBD1 (6 bases). This CDR3 spans 16 amino acids. Per the germline V gene, CDR1 is SGHNT and CDR2 is YENEEA. Trimming stripped 5 bases from V and 1 base from J, with 15 bases between.

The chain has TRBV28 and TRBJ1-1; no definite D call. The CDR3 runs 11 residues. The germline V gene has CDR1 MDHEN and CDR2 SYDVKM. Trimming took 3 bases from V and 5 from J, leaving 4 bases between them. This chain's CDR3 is CASSFGTEAFF. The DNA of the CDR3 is TGTGCCAGCAGTTTCGGGACTGAAGCTTTCTTT.

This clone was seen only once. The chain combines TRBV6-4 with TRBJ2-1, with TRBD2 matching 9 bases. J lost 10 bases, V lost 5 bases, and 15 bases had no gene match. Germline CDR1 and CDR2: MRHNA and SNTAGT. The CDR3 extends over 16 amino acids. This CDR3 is CASSNKAGGHGGEQFF. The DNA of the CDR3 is TGTGCCAGCAGTAACAAAGCGGGAGGCCACGGAGGGGAGCAGTTCTTC.

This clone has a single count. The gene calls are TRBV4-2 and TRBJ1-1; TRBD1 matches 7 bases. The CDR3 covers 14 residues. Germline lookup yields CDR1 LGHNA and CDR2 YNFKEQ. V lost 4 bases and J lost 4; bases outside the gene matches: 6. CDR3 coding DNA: TGTGCCAGCAGCCCAGCGTGGGACAGCACTGAAGCTTTCTTT. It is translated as CASSPAWDSTEAFF.

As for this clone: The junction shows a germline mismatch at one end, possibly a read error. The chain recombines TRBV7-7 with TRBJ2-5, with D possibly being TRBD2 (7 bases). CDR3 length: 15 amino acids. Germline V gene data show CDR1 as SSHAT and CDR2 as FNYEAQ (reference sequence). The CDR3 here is CASSPPRGRGETQYF. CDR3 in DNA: TGTGCTAGCAGCCCCCCGCGGGGGCGAGGAGAGACCCAGTACTTC. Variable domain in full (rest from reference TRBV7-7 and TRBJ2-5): GAGVSQSPRYKVTKRGQDVTLRCDPISSHATLYWYQQALGQGPEFLTYFNYEAQPDKSGLPSDRFSAERPEGSISTLTIQRTEQRDSAMYRCASSPPRGRGETQYFGPGTRLLVL.

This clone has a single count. The CDR3 DNA sequence: TGTGCCTGGAGTAGGACAGGCTCCTACTCTGGGGCCAACGTCCTGACTTTC. Translating it yields CAWSRTGSYSGANVLTF. V gene TRBV30 combines with J gene TRBJ2-6, with 7 nucleotides matching TRBD1. The germline V gene encodes CDR1 GTSNPN and CDR2 SVGIG (reference sequence). Trimming at V came to 2 bases and at J to 0 bases, leaving 7 bases not matched to a gene. The CDR3 is 17 amino acids. Looking up the rest from reference TRBV30 and TRBJ2-6 gives the full variable domain: SQTIHQWPATLVQPVGSPLSLECTVEGTSNPNLYWYRQAAGRGLQLLFYSVGIGQISSEVPQNLSASRPQDRQFILSSKKLLLSDSGFYLCAWSRTGSYSGANVLTFGAGSRLTVL.

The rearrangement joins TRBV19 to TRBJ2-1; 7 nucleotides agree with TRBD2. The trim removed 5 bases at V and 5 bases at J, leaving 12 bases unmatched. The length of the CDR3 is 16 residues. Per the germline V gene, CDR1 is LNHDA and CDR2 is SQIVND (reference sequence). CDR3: CASSLYRRELDNEQFF. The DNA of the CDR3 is TGTGCCAGTAGTCTCTATCGGCGGGAGCTGGACAATGAGCAGTTCTTC.

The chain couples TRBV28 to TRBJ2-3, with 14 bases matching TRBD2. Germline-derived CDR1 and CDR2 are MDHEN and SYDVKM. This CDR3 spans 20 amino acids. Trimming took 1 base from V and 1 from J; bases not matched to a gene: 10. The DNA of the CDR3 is TGTGCCAGCAGTTTATTGGGCACGACTAGCGGGAGGGTTGGCACAGATACGCAGTATTTT. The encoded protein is CASSLLGTTSGRVGTDTQYF.

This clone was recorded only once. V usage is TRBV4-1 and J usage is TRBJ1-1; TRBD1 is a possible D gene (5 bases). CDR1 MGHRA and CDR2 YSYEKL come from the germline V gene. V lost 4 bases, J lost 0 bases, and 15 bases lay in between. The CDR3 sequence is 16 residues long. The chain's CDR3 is CASSRYLGEMNTEAFF. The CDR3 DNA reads TGCGCCAGCAGCCGATACCTAGGGGAAATGAACACTGAAGCTTTCTTT.

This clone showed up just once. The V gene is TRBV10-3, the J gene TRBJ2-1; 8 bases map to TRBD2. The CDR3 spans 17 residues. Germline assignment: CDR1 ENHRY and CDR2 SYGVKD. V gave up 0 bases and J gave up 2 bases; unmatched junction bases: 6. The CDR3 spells CAISESLTGGAYNEQFF. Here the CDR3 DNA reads TGTGCCATCAGTGAGTCCTTGACGGGAGGGGCCTACAATGAGCAGTTCTTC.

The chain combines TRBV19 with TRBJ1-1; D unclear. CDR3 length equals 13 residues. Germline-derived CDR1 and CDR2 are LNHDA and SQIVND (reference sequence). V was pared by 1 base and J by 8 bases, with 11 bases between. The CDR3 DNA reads TGTGCCAGTAGTATAGGGCAGAAACCCGAAGCTTTCTTT. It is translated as CASSIGQKPEAFF.

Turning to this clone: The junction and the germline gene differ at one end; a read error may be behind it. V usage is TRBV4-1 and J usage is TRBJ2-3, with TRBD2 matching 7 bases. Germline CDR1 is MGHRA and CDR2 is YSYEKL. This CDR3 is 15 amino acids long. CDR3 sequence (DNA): TGCGCCAGCAGCCAAGTTCAGACTAGCAGAGATACGCAGTATTTT. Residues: CASSQVQTSRDTQYF.

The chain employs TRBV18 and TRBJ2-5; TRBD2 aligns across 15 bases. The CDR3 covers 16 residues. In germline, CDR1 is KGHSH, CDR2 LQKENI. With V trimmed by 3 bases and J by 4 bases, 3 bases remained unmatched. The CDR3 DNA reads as TGTGCCAGCTCACCCTGGACTAGCGGGAGGGCAGAGACCCAGTACTTC. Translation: CASSPWTSGRAETQYF.

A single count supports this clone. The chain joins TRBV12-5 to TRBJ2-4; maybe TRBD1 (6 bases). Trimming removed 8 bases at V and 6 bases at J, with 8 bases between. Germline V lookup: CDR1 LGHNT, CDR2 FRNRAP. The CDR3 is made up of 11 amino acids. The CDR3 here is CASLGGNIQYF. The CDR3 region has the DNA TGTGCTAGTTTAGGGGGAAACATTCAGTACTTC.

CDR3 DNA sequence: TGTGCCAGCAGTGACTCGACTAGCGGGAGCGATGAGCAGTTCTTC. Its translation: CASSDSTSGSDEQFF. The chain couples TRBV6-4 to TRBJ2-1; the match to TRBD2 covers 12 bases. The germline V gene has CDR1 MRHNA and CDR2 SNTAGT. The CDR3 sequence is 15 residues long. V shed 0 bases, J shed 8 bases, and the junction held 2 bases outside the gene matches.

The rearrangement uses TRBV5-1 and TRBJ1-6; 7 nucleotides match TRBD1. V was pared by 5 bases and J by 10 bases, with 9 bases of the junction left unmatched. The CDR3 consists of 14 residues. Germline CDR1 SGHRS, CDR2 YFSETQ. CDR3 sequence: CASRETGSRSPLHF. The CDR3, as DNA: TGCGCCAGCAGGGAGACAGGGAGCAGGTCACCCCTCCACTTT. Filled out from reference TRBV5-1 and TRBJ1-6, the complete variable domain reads KAGVTQTPRYLIKTRGQQVTLSCSPISGHRSVSWYQQTPGQGLQFLFEYFSETQRNKGNFPGRFSGRQFSNSRSEMNVSTLELGDSALYLCASRETGSRSPLHFGNGTRLTVT.

CDR3 coding DNA: TGTGCCAGCAGTGAGGCAGGGGGCACCGGGGAGCTGTTTTTT. Amino acids: CASSEAGGTGELFF. The chain recombines TRBV6-4 with TRBJ2-2; TRBD1 matches at 7 bases. CDR3 length: 14 residues. CDR1 is MRHNA, CDR2 SNTAGT, per germline. V trimming: 3 bases; J trimming: 4 bases; junction bases outside the gene matches: 2.

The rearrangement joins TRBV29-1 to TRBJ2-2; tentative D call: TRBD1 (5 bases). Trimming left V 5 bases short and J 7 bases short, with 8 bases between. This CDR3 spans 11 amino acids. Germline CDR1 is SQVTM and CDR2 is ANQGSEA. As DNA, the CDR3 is TGCAGCGTTATCAGGGTCGGGGAGCTGTTTTTT. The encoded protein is CSVIRVGELFF.

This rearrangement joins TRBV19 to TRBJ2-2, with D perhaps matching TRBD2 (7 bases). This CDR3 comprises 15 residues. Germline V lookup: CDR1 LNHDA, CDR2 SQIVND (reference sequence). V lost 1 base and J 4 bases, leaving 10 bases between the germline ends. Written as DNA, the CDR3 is TGTGCCAGTAGTATAGTTGGGGGGGCCACCGGGGAGCTGTTTTTT. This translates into CASSIVGGATGELFF.

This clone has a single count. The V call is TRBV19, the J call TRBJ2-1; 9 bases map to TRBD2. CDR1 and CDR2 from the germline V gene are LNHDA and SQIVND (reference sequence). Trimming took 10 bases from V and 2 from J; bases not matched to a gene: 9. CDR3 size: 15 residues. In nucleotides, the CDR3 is TGTGCCACGACCGGCGGGGGGGAACCCTACAATGAGCAGTTCTTC. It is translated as CATTGGGEPYNEQFF.

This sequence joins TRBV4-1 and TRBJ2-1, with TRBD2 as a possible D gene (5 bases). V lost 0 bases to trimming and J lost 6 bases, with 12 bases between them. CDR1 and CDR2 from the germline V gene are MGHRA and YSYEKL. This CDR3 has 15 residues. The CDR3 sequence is CASSQDEGEGNEQFF. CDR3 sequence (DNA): TGCGCCAGCAGCCAAGATGAGGGAGAGGGCAATGAGCAGTTCTTC.

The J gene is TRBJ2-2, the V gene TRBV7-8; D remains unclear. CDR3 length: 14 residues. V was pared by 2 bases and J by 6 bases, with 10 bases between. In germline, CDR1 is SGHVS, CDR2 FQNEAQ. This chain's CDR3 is CASSLSSPSGELFF. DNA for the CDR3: TGTGCCAGCAGCTTATCGTCCCCGTCCGGGGAGCTGTTTTTT.

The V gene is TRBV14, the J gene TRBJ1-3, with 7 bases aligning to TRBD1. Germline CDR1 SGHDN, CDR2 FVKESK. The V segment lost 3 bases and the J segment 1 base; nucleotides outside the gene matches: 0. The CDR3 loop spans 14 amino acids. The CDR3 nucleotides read TGTGCCAGCAGCCAGACAGGGTCTGGAAACACCATATATTTT. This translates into CASSQTGSGNTIYF.

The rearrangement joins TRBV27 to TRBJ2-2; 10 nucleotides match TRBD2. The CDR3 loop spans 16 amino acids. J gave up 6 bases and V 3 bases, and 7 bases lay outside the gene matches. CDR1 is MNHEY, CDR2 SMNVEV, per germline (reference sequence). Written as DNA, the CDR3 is TGTGCCAGCAGTTTCCTCCGGACTAGCGGAGCCGGGGAGCTGTTTTTT. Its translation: CASSFLRTSGAGELFF.

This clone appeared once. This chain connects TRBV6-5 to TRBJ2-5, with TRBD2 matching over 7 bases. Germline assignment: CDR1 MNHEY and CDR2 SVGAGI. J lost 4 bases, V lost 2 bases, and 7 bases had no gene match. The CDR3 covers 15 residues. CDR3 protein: CASSYQAGARETQYF. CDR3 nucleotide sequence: TGTGCCAGCAGTTACCAGGCGGGAGCCCGAGAGACCCAGTACTTC.